Each of the 26 T cell receptor beta chains below was sequenced from the same sample in a study of cytomegalovirus exposure and HLA in healthy donors. Primers: 60 Vbeta forward and 13 Jbeta reverse. The assay was immunoSEQ multiplex PCR, and TCRdb's table has in-frame clones only and misses some. The sample has roughly 200,000 clones, around three quarters seen once. The source material was PBMCs. These receptors originate from a woman in her twenties or thirties in good health and CMV-seropositive.

The V gene is TRBV7-8, the J gene TRBJ2-2; no firm D call. The CDR3 is 15 residues long. The germline CDR1 and CDR2 sequences are SGHVS and FQNEAQ. Trimming left V 4 bases short and J 0 bases short, with 9 bases between. In DNA, the CDR3 is TGTGCCAGCAGCTCCACCGGGTCGAACACCGGGGAGCTGTTTTTT. Translating it yields CASSSTGSNTGELFF.

This chain connects TRBV5-1 to TRBJ2-6; 9 positions agree with TRBD2. V was pared by 0 bases and J by 6 bases, with 7 bases of the junction left unmatched. Germline assignment: CDR1 SGHRS and CDR2 YFSETQ. CDR3 size: 17 residues. Here the CDR3 reads CASSLVAGGPEANVLTF. The CDR3 DNA sequence: TGCGCCAGCAGCTTGGTCGCGGGGGGGCCAGAGGCCAACGTCCTGACTTTC.

The V call is TRBV4-1, the J call TRBJ1-1; maybe TRBD1 (5 bases). Trimming took 2 bases from V and 3 from J, leaving 16 bases between them. Germline V gives CDR1 MGHRA, CDR2 YSYEKL. This CDR3 has 16 amino acids. CDR3 coding DNA: TGCGCCAGCAGCCAACATGCAGGGCGCGATGACACTGAAGCTTTCTTT. As protein: CASSQHAGRDDTEAFF.

This clone was picked up a small number of times. This chain connects TRBV4-1 to TRBJ2-4, with TRBD1 identical over 10 bases. The CDR3 loop spans 15 amino acids. V gave up 0 bases and J gave up 9 bases; unmatched junction bases: 5. Germline lookup yields CDR1 MGHRA and CDR2 YSYEKL. The CDR3 loop reads CASSQETGGARIQYF. The CDR3 bases are TGCGCCAGCAGCCAAGAGACAGGGGGCGCTCGCATTCAGTACTTC.

The chain links TRBV14 to TRBJ2-2; D ambiguous. V was clipped by 2 bases and J by 6 bases, with 10 bases between them. This CDR3 has 14 amino acids. CDR1 and CDR2 from the germline V gene are SGHDN and FVKESK. CDR3 region: CASSQNTSPGELFF. CDR3 DNA sequence: TGTGCCAGCAGCCAAAATACGAGTCCCGGGGAGCTGTTTTTT.

This chain uses TRBV19 with TRBJ1-5, with D uncertain. Germline-derived CDR1 and CDR2 are LNHDA and SQIVND (reference sequence). This CDR3 comprises 12 residues. V was cut by 5 bases and J by 6 bases, with 8 bases left in between. The CDR3 loop reads CASSRVAQPQHF. The DNA of the CDR3 is TGTGCCAGTAGTCGAGTAGCTCAGCCCCAGCATTTT.

The chain joins TRBV5-1 to TRBJ2-3, with 12 bases aligning to TRBD1. The CDR3 consists of 18 residues. Germline values: CDR1 SGHRS, CDR2 YFSETQ. V shed 5 bases and J 3 bases; nucleotides not matched to a gene: 13. CDR3 bases: TGCGCCAGCAGTTTGTACCCCCCGGGACAGGGGGCGACAGATACGCAGTATTTT. Its translation is CASSLYPPGQGATDTQYF.

This clone was seen more than once but under ten times. The chain carries TRBV27 and TRBJ2-2; D ambiguous. CDR3 size: 15 residues. V shed 6 bases and J shed 6 bases, with 17 bases lying between them. Per germline, CDR1 MNHEY and CDR2 SMNVEV (reference sequence). Written as DNA, the CDR3 is TGTGCCAGCAGCTACCGACCCTTTGAGGCCGGGGAGCTGTTTTTT. The encoded protein is CASSYRPFEAGELFF.

This clone was picked up one time. The V call is TRBV21-1, the J call TRBJ2-1; the table's TRBD2 call for D was not verified on the DNA. TRBV21-1 is termed a pseudogene. CDR3 size: 16 residues. CDR3 in amino acids: CASSNPGTRGSYSQFF. CDR3 DNA sequence: TGTGCCAGCAGCAATCCTGGGACTAGAGGGAGTTATTCTCAGTTCTTC.

The chain employs TRBV10-2 and TRBJ2-3, with D maybe TRBD2 (5 bases). The CDR3 is 14 amino acids. Between the trimmed V and J ends, which lost 8 bases and 0 bases, there was a span of 12 bases. Germline-derived CDR1 and CDR2 are WSHSY and SAAADI. The CDR3 DNA reads TGCGCCAGCGGTCCGGCGGGTAGCACAGATACGCAGTATTTT. Translation gives CASGPAGSTDTQYF.

The CDR3 DNA follows: TGTGCCTGGAGTATAGGGGGACGACAGCCCCAGCATTTT. As protein: CAWSIGGRQPQHF. The rearrangement joins TRBV30 to TRBJ1-5; D is perhaps TRBD1 (6 bases). Germline-derived CDR1 and CDR2 are GTSNPN and SVGIG (reference sequence). The CDR3 length is 13 residues. V shed 2 bases and J shed 7 bases, with 12 bases lying between them.

This chain joins TRBV27 and TRBJ2-7; the match to TRBD1 covers 8 bases. The junction had 6 bases not matched to a gene; V was cut back by 5 bases and J by 3 bases. CDR3 length: 14 amino acids. Germline loops: CDR1 MNHEY, CDR2 SMNVEV (reference sequence). The CDR3 DNA is TGTGCCAGCAGTCTTGTGGACAGGGTCTACGAGCAGTACTTC. This encodes CASSLVDRVYEQYF.

With regard to this clone: Other nucleotide sequences in the sample specify the same CDR3. V usage is TRBV15 and J usage is TRBJ1-6; D ambiguous. The V gene's germline CDR1 is LNHNV and CDR2 YYDKDF (reference sequence). The V end lost 3 bases, the J end lost 7 bases, and 4 bases lay between the germline ends. This CDR3 spans 12 amino acids. The CDR3 nucleotides read TGTGCCACCAGCAGGGAGAATTCACCCCTCCACTTT. It yields the protein CATSRENSPLHF.

For the CDR3, the DNA is TGCGCCAGCAGCTTGCGGGACAGGGGCACTGAAGCTTTCTTT. Translating it yields CASSLRDRGTEAFF. The chain employs TRBV5-1 and TRBJ1-1; 10 bases map to TRBD1. V gave up 1 base and J gave up 4 bases; unmatched junction bases: 1. Germline V gene data show CDR1 as SGHRS and CDR2 as YFSETQ. The CDR3 sequence is 14 residues long.

The chain links TRBV5-4 to TRBJ1-1; D is unresolved. The CDR3 consists of 15 residues. Germline-derived CDR1 and CDR2 are SGHNT and YYREEE (reference sequence). Trimming took off 0 bases at V and 5 bases at J, with 14 bases between the two ends. CDR3 amino acids: CASSLDPRYPTEAFF. The DNA of the CDR3 is TGTGCCAGCAGCTTGGACCCCAGGTATCCAACTGAAGCTTTCTTT.

The chain couples TRBV30 to TRBJ1-2; maybe TRBD1 (6 bases). The V gene's germline CDR1 is GTSNPN and CDR2 SVGIG (reference sequence). Deletions cut 2 bases from V and 8 bases from J, with 18 bases between. The CDR3 loop spans 14 amino acids. The CDR3 nucleotides are TGTGCCTGGAGTAATGGGGGCGGGGGCAGCGGCTACACCTTC. This encodes CAWSNGGGGSGYTF.

This sequence joins TRBV6-1 and TRBJ1-2; unclear D gene. With 2 bases removed from V and 1 base from J, the gap between germline ends came to 11 bases. Germline lookup yields CDR1 MNHNS and CDR2 SASEGT. This CDR3 is 15 amino acids long. The CDR3 bases are TGTGCCAGCAGTGAATTAGTGGGAGATAACTATGGCTACACCTTC. This gives the protein CASSELVGDNYGYTF.

The chain links TRBV7-8 to TRBJ1-2; a possible D gene is TRBD1 (5 bases). The CDR3 has 15 residues. Trimming stripped 5 bases from V and 2 bases from J, with 15 bases between. CDR1 SGHVS and CDR2 FQNEAQ come from the germline V gene. The CDR3 coding sequence is TGTGCCAGCAGCCTCGAGGCAGGGTACAACTATGGCTACACCTTC. Translated: CASSLEAGYNYGYTF.

This clone occurred a few times. This chain links TRBV12-5 with TRBJ2-3; 13 nucleotides align to TRBD2. This CDR3 comprises 16 residues. Germline values: CDR1 LGHNT, CDR2 FRNRAP. Trimming removed 1 base from V and 7 bases from J; junction bases left unmatched: 5. CDR3 loop: CASGLGTSGRVYTQYF. CDR3 nucleotide sequence: TGTGCTAGTGGTTTGGGGACTAGCGGGAGAGTGTATACGCAGTATTTT.

J is TRBJ1-6 and V is TRBV9; a weak D match, TRBD1 (6 bases). The CDR3 runs 14 residues. Germline loops: CDR1 SGDLS, CDR2 YYNGEE. V shed 3 bases and J shed 10 bases, with 14 bases lying between them. CDR3 DNA: TGTGCCAGCAGCGACCGGACAGACGGGTCACCCCTCCACTTT. It encodes CASSDRTDGSPLHF.

CDR3 DNA sequence: TGTGCCAGCCTAGGGGGAGTAGGCACTGAAGCTTTCTTT. Encoded protein: CASLGGVGTEAFF. The chain carries TRBV2 and TRBJ1-1; a possible D gene is TRBD1 (6 bases). CDR3 length equals 13 residues. V was clipped by 8 bases and J by 4 bases, with 14 bases between them. Germline CDR1 is SNHLY and CDR2 is FYNNEI.

The chain combines TRBV4-1 with TRBJ2-7; TRBD1 matches 7 bases. This CDR3 contains 16 residues. V lost 4 bases and J lost 6; bases outside the gene matches: 15. CDR1 is MGHRA, CDR2 YSYEKL, per germline. CDR3 residues: CASSRTGAQGQGEQYF. CDR3 nucleotides: TGCGCCAGCAGCCGTACAGGGGCCCAGGGCCAGGGCGAGCAGTACTTC.

This chain links TRBV10-2 with TRBJ2-5; 9 bases align to TRBD2. CDR1 and CDR2 (germline): WSHSY, SAAADI. Trimming cost V 2 bases and J 4 bases; bases outside gene matches: 2. There are 14 residues in the CDR3. The CDR3 bases are TGCGCCAGCAGTGAGGCTAGCGGGGCAGAGACCCAGTACTTC. It is translated as CASSEASGAETQYF.

This chain connects TRBV10-3 to TRBJ2-5, with TRBD2 as a possible D gene (5 bases). Trimming took off 10 bases at V and 2 bases at J, with 17 bases between the two ends. Germline V gene data show CDR1 as ENHRY and CDR2 as SYGVKD. There are 14 residues in the CDR3. This CDR3 is CATLASSGQETQYF. The CDR3 DNA reads as TGTGCCACCCTAGCATCGTCCGGTCAAGAGACCCAGTACTTC.

This clone showed up just once. The chain uses TRBV4-1 and TRBJ1-5, with D possibly being TRBD1 (5 bases). There are 15 residues in the CDR3. Trimming stripped 4 bases from V and 10 bases from J, with 20 bases between. The germline V gene encodes CDR1 MGHRA and CDR2 YSYEKL. CDR3 region: CASSLSIPQGSPQHF. DNA of the CDR3: TGCGCCAGCAGCCTAAGTATTCCTCAGGGTTCACCCCAGCATTTT.

The chain links TRBV7-6 to TRBJ2-1, with 8 bases lining up with TRBD2. This CDR3 has 13 amino acids. The V gene end was trimmed by 6 bases and the J gene end by 8 bases; junction bases not matched to a gene: 6. The germline gives CDR1 SGHVS, CDR2 FNYEAQ. The DNA of the CDR3 is TGTGCCAGCAGGGCGGGGGGTCGGCATGAGCAGTTCTTC. Amino acids: CASRAGGRHEQFF.